The present entry profiles one T cell receptor beta chain with its context. TCRdb reanalysed the 5' RACE reads using MiXCR and keeps one entry per CDR3 protein. The sample consists of 450,000 to 700,000 distinct CDR3 sequences, 18% of them appearing once. This sample stems from a study of T-cell memory formation after mild COVID-19. As for the study in general: TCR clusters largely stayed donor specific.

The CDR3 length is 17 residues. J gave up 0 bases and V 0 bases, and 4 bases lay outside the gene matches. Germline V lookup: CDR1 LGHNA, CDR2 YSLEER. The rearrangement uses TRBV4-3 and TRBJ2-1; 8 bases map to TRBD2. The receptor comes from an adult woman who had mild COVID-19 (a few samples of this study predate the infection). Cell type and time point are not known. Sequenced input: PBMCs or a T cell subset sorted from them (not recorded which). This chain's CDR3 is CASSQDGSGDSYNEQFF. For the CDR3, the DNA is TGCGCCAGCAGCCAAGATGGTAGCGGGGACTCCTACAATGAGCAGTTCTTC.